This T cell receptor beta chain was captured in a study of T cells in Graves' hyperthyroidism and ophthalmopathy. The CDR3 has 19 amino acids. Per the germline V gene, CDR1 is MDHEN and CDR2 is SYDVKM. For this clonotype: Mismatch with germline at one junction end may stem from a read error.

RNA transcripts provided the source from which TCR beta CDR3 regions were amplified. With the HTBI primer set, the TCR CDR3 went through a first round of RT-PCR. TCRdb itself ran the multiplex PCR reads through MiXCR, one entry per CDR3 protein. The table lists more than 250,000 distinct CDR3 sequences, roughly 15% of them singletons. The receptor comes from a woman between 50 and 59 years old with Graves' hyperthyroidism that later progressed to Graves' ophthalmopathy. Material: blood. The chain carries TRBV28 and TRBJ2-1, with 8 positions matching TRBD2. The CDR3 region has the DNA TGCGCCAGCAGCCAAGATAAGATAATTGCGGGAGGCCGACTTAATGAGCAGTTCTTC. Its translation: CASSQDKIIAGGRLNEQFF.